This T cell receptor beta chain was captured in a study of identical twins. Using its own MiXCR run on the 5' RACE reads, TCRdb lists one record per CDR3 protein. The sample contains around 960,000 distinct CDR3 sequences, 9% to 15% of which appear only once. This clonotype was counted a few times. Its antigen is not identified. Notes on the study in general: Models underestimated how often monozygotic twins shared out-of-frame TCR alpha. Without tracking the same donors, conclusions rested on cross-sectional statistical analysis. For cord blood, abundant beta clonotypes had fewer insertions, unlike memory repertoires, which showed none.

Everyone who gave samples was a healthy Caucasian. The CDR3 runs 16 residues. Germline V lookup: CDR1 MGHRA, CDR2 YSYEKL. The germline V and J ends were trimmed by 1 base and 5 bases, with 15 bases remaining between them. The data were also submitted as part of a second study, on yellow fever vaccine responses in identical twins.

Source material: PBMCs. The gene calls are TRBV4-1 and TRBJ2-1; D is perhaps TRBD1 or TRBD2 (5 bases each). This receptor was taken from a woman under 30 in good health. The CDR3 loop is CASSQGAGTNHNEQFF. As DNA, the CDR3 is TGCGCCAGCAGCCAAGGGGCCGGGACCAATCACAATGAGCAGTTCTTC.